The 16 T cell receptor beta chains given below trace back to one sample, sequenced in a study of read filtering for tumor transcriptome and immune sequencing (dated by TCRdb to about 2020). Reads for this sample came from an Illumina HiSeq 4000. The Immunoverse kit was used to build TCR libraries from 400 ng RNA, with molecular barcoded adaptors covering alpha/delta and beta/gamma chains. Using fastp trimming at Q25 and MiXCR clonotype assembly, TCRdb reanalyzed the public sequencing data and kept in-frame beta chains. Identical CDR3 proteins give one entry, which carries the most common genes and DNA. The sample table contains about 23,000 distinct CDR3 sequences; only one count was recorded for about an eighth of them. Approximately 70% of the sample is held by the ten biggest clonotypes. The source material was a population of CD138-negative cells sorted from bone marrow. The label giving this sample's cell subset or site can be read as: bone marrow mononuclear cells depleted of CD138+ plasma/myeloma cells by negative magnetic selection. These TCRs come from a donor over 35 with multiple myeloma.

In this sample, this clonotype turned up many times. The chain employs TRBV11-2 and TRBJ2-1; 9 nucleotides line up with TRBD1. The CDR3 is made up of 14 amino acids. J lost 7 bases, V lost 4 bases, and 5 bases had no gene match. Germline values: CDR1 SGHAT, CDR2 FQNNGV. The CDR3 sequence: CASSSNRGLNEQFF. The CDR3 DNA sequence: TGTGCCAGCAGCTCGAACAGGGGGCTAAATGAGCAGTTCTTC.

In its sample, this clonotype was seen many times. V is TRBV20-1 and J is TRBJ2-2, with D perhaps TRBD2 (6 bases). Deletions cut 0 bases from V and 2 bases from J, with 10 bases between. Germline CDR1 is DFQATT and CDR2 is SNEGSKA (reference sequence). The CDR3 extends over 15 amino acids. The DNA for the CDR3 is TGCAGTGCTAGAGATCGGCGGGGTAACACCGGGGAGCTGTTTTTT. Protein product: CSARDRRGNTGELFF.

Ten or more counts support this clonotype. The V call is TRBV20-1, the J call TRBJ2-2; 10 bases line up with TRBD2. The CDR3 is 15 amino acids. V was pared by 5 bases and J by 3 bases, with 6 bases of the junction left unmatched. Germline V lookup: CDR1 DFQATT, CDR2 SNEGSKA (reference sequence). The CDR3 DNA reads TGCAGTGCTCGAGGACTAGCGGATTACACCGGGGAGCTGTTTTTT. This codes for CSARGLADYTGELFF.

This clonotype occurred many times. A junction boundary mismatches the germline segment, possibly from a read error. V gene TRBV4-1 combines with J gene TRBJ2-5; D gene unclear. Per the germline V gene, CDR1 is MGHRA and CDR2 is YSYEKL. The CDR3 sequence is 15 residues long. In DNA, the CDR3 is TGCGCCAGCAGCCCGGCTGTTAACAGCCAAGGGACCCAGTACTTC. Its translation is CASSPAVNSQGTQYF.

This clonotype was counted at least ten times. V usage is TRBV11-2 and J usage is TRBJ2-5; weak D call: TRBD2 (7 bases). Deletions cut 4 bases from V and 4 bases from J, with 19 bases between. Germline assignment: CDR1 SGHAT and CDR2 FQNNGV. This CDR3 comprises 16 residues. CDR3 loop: CASSSRLRGARETQYF. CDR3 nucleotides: TGTGCCAGCAGCTCCCGCCTCCGGGGGGCGCGAGAGACCCAGTACTTC.

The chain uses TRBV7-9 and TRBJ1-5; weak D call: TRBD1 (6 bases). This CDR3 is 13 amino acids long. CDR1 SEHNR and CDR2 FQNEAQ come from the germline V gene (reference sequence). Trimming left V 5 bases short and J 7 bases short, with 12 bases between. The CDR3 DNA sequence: TGTGCCAGCAGCGCCCAGACAGGACAGCCCCAGCATTTT. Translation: CASSAQTGQPQHF.

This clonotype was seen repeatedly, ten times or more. As DNA, the CDR3 is TGTGCCAGCAGCTCCCCCCTGGGGGGGAATGAGCAGTTCTTC. It encodes CASSSPLGGNEQFF. The chain uses TRBV11-2 and TRBJ2-1; 7 bases map to TRBD2. Trimming at V came to 4 bases and at J to 7 bases, leaving 7 bases not matched to a gene. CDR3 length: 14 residues. CDR1 and CDR2 (germline): SGHAT, FQNNGV.

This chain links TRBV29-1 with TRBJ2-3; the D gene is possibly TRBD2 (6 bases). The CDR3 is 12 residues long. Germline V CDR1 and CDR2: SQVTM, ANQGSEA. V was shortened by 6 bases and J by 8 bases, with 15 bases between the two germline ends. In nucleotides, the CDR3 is TGCAGCGTACCTCGGGCCGGGGGTACGCAGTATTTT. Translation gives CSVPRAGGTQYF.

CDR3 residues: CAILIIAEQFF. CDR3 nucleotide sequence: TGTGCCATCCTGATCATTGCTGAGCAGTTCTTC. This chain joins TRBV10-3 and TRBJ2-1; the D is unclear. The CDR3 is 11 amino acids. V shed 8 bases and J shed 9 bases, with 11 bases lying between them. CDR1 and CDR2 from the germline V gene are ENHRY and SYGVKD.

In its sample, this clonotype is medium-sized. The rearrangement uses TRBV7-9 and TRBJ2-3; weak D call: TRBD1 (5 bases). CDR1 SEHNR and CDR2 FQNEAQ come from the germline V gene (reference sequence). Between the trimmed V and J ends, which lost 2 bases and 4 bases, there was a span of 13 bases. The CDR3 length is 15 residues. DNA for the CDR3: TGTGCCAGCAGCTTACAGATTCAGGGTCCAGATACGCAGTATTTT. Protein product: CASSLQIQGPDTQYF.

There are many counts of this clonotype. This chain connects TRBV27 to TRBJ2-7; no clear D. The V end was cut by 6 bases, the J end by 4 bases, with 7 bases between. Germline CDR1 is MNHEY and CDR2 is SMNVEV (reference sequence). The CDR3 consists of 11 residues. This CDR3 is CASRGGYEQYF. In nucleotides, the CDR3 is TGTGCCAGCAGAGGCGGTTACGAGCAGTACTTC.

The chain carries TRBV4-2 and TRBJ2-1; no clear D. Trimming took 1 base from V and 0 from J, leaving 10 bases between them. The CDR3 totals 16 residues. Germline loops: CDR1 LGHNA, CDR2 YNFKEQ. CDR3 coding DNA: TGTGCCAGCAGCCAAGCCAAATTCTCCTCCTACAATGAGCAGTTCTTC. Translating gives CASSQAKFSSYNEQFF.

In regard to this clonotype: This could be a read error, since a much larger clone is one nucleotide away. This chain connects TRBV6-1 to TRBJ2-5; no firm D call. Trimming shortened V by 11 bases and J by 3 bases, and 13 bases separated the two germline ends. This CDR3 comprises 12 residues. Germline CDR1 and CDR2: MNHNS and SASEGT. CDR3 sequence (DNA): TGTGCCGGCGACGGACCCAAAGAGACCCAGTACTTC. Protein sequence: CAGDGPKETQYF.

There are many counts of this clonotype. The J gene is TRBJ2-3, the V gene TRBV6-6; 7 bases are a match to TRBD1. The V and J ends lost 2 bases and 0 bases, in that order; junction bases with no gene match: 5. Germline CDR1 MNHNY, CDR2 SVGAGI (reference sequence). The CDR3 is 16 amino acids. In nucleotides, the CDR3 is TGTGCCAGCAGTTACGGGGGACAGACTAGCACAGATACGCAGTATTTT. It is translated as CASSYGGQTSTDTQYF.

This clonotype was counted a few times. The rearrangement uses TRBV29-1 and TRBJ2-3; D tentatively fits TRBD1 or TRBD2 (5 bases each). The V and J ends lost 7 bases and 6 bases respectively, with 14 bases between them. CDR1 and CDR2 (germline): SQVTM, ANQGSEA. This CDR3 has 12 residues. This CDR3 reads CSGEGSADTQYF. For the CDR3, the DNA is TGCAGCGGCGAGGGGTCCGCCGATACGCAGTATTTT.

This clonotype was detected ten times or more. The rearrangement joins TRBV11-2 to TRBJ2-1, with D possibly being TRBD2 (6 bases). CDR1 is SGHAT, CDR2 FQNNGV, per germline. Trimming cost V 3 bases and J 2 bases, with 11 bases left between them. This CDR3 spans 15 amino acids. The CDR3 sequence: CASSLGGVTYNEQFF. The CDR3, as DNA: TGTGCCAGCAGCTTGGGCGGGGTAACCTACAATGAGCAGTTCTTC. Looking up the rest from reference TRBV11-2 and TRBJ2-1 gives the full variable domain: EAGVAQSPRYKIIEKRQSVAFWCNPISGHATLYWYQQILGQGPKLLIQFQNNGVVDDSQLPKDRFSAERLKGVDSTLKIQPAKLEDSAVYLCASSLGGVTYNEQFFGPGTRLTVL.